A selection of T cell receptor beta chains follows, all from one sample in a study of T cell repertoires in cytomegalovirus infection. TCRdb reanalysed the reads using MiXCR and keeps one entry per CDR3 protein. The data contain approximately 700,000 distinct CDR3 sequences, about a third of them seen just once; the ten biggest clones take up about 2.8%. The sequencing input was PBMCs. These TCRs come from a human donor in good health (CMV status not recorded). Some clones in this sample may be carry-over from other donors' samples. Both conserved end residues are part of each CDR3. The order of the fields is clone size, J gene, D gene, V gene, CDR3 DNA, CDR3 protein. The D gene is left open where the match is weak. Some rows mark clone size as missing; the rest say once, few, many or name a class of expanded clone.

clone_size: NA
j_call: TRBJ2-2
d_call: NA
v_call: TRBV5-1
cdr3_nt: TGCGCCAGCAGCTCCCTGACAAAAAACACCGGGGAGCTGTTTTTT
cdr3_aa: CASSSLTKNTGELFF

clone_size: NA
j_call: TRBJ2-5
d_call: NA
v_call: TRBV7-6
cdr3_nt: TGTGCCAGCAGCTTAGTTGCGGATATCCCCCAAGAGACCCAGTACTTC
cdr3_aa: CASSLVADIPQETQYF

clone_size: few
j_call: TRBJ2-1
d_call: TRBD1
v_call: TRBV12-3/TRBV12-4
cdr3_nt: TGTGCCAGCAATCGGGGACAGGTTTACAATGAGCAGTTCTTC
cdr3_aa: CASNRGQVYNEQFF

clone_size: NA
j_call: TRBJ1-1
d_call: NA
v_call: TRBV19
cdr3_nt: TGTGCCAGTCCGACTCCGGGGGACACTGAAGCTTTCTTT
cdr3_aa: CASPTPGDTEAFF

clone_size: NA
j_call: TRBJ1-2
d_call: NA
v_call: TRBV5-1
cdr3_nt: TGCGCCAGCAGCGTAGGACAGAATACCTATGGCTACACCTTC
cdr3_aa: CASSVGQNTYGYTF

clone_size: few
j_call: TRBJ1-5
d_call: NA
v_call: TRBV10-2
cdr3_nt: TGCGCCAGCAGTGAGTTCAGGCTCAATCAGCCCCAGCATTTT
cdr3_aa: CASSEFRLNQPQHF

clone_size: NA
j_call: TRBJ2-7
d_call: NA
v_call: TRBV7-9
cdr3_nt: TGTGCCAGCAGCTTATCGGCAGGCTTCTACGAGCAGTACTTC
cdr3_aa: CASSLSAGFYEQYF

clone_size: NA
j_call: TRBJ1-2
d_call: TRBD1
v_call: TRBV13
cdr3_nt: TGTGCCAGCAGGAACGACAGGGCGCGTCCCTTTTCTTATGGCTACACCTTC
cdr3_aa: CASRNDRARPFSYGYTF

clone_size: NA
j_call: TRBJ2-5
d_call: TRBD2
v_call: TRBV7-9
cdr3_nt: TGTGCCAGCACGGCCACCATGAGCGGGACCAGAGAGACCCAGTACTTC
cdr3_aa: CASTATMSGTRETQYF

clone_size: NA
j_call: TRBJ1-1
d_call: NA
v_call: TRBV27
cdr3_nt: TGTGCCAGTCGGGTTGGGGCTTTCTTT
cdr3_aa: CASRVGAFF

clone_size: few
j_call: TRBJ2-3
d_call: TRBD1
v_call: TRBV7-2
cdr3_nt: TGTGCCAGCAGCTACCGGACAGGGGTCACAGATACGCAGTATTTT
cdr3_aa: CASSYRTGVTDTQYF

clone_size: many
j_call: TRBJ1-3
d_call: NA
v_call: TRBV7-2
cdr3_nt: TGTGCCAGCAGCTCGGAGCGAAACACCATATATTTT
cdr3_aa: CASSSERNTIYF

clone_size: many
j_call: TRBJ1-2
d_call: NA
v_call: TRBV7-6
cdr3_nt: TGTGCCAGCAGCCCTCAGCTCATTTCTAACTATGGCTACACCTTC
cdr3_aa: CASSPQLISNYGYTF

clone_size: NA
j_call: TRBJ1-2
d_call: TRBD1
v_call: TRBV7-8
cdr3_nt: TGTGCCAGCAGCTTAACCGTCAGCGGGACAGGGCTTGCCGGCTACACCTTC
cdr3_aa: CASSLTVSGTGLAGYTF

clone_size: NA
j_call: TRBJ2-1
d_call: TRBD2
v_call: TRBV27
cdr3_nt: TGTGCCAGCAGTCCTCGCTTGACGGGGGGGCGCAATGAGCAGTTCTTC
cdr3_aa: CASSPRLTGGRNEQFF

clone_size: few
j_call: TRBJ1-2
d_call: NA
v_call: TRBV28
cdr3_nt: TGTGCCAGCAGTCTCGACAGGCGGCCCTATGGCTACACCTTC
cdr3_aa: CASSLDRRPYGYTF

clone_size: NA
j_call: TRBJ1-5
d_call: NA
v_call: TRBV6-2/TRBV6-3
cdr3_nt: TGTGCCAGTCGAAATGACAGGCGGGCTGGGAGCAATCAGCCCCAGCATTTT
cdr3_aa: CASRNDRRAGSNQPQHF

clone_size: NA
j_call: TRBJ1-5
d_call: TRBD1
v_call: TRBV6-2/TRBV6-3
cdr3_nt: TGTGCCAGCAAGGTCGCGCAGGGGGGTTATCAGCCCCAGCATTTT
cdr3_aa: CASKVAQGGYQPQHF

clone_size: NA
j_call: TRBJ1-5
d_call: NA
v_call: TRBV7-9
cdr3_nt: TGTGCCAGCAGCTTAGGGGGCGCGAAAAGCAATCAGCCCCAGCATTTT
cdr3_aa: CASSLGGAKSNQPQHF

clone_size: NA
j_call: TRBJ1-3
d_call: NA
v_call: TRBV7-2
cdr3_nt: TGTTCCAGCAGCTCGGGGAACACCATATATTTT
cdr3_aa: CSSSSGNTIYF

clone_size: once
j_call: TRBJ2-1
d_call: TRBD2
v_call: TRBV11-2
cdr3_nt: TGTGCCAGCAGCTTACTGTCTAGCGGGCAATACAATGAGCAGTTCTTC
cdr3_aa: CASSLLSSGQYNEQFF

clone_size: NA
j_call: TRBJ1-3
d_call: NA
v_call: TRBV7-8
cdr3_nt: TGTGCCAGCAGCTTAGCGAGGGGCGGAAACACCATATATTTT
cdr3_aa: CASSLARGGNTIYF

clone_size: NA
j_call: TRBJ2-7
d_call: TRBD2
v_call: TRBV6-1
cdr3_nt: TGTGCCAGCAGTGAGGACGGGACTAGTAACGCCTACGAGCAGTACTTC
cdr3_aa: CASSEDGTSNAYEQYF

clone_size: once
j_call: TRBJ2-7
d_call: NA
v_call: TRBV20-1
cdr3_nt: TGCAGTGCTAGAGTTACCCGAGCCTACGAGCAGTACTTC
cdr3_aa: CSARVTRAYEQYF

clone_size: few
j_call: TRBJ1-5
d_call: NA
v_call: TRBV28
cdr3_nt: TGTGCCAGCATTGACAGGCCGTTTAGCAATCAGCCCCAGCATTTT
cdr3_aa: CASIDRPFSNQPQHF

clone_size: NA
j_call: TRBJ1-1
d_call: TRBD1
v_call: TRBV2
cdr3_nt: TGTGCCCTGACAGGGGGAGGCACTGAAGCTTTCTTT
cdr3_aa: CALTGGGTEAFF

clone_size: NA
j_call: TRBJ2-1
d_call: TRBD2
v_call: TRBV11-2
cdr3_nt: TGTGCCAGCAGCTTAGCTAGAGCGGGAGTTAGCGAGCAGTTCTTC
cdr3_aa: CASSLARAGVSEQFF

clone_size: few
j_call: TRBJ2-5
d_call: TRBD2
v_call: TRBV7-3
cdr3_nt: TGTGCCAGCAGCCCAAAAATCGGGGCGGGGGTAGAGACCCAGTACTTC
cdr3_aa: CASSPKIGAGVETQYF

clone_size: few
j_call: TRBJ1-2
d_call: NA
v_call: TRBV18
cdr3_nt: TGTGCCAGCTCAGCCCAGCCGGCTAACTATGGCTACACCTTC
cdr3_aa: CASSAQPANYGYTF

clone_size: few
j_call: TRBJ2-3
d_call: NA
v_call: TRBV20-1
cdr3_nt: TGCAGTCCAACCCAAGCGGGCACAGATACGCAGTATTTT
cdr3_aa: CSPTQAGTDTQYF

clone_size: NA
j_call: TRBJ1-1
d_call: NA
v_call: TRBV29-1
cdr3_nt: TGCAGCGTTGCCCGACAGGCCACTGAAGCTTTCTTT
cdr3_aa: CSVARQATEAFF

clone_size: NA
j_call: TRBJ1-3
d_call: TRBD1
v_call: TRBV14
cdr3_nt: TGTGCCAGCAGCTACCGCGGACAGGGGACTGGAAACACCATATATTTT
cdr3_aa: CASSYRGQGTGNTIYF

clone_size: NA
j_call: TRBJ1-1
d_call: NA
v_call: TRBV7-8
cdr3_nt: TGTGCCGTGGAAGGGACTGAAGCTTTCTTT
cdr3_aa: CAVEGTEAFF

clone_size: NA
j_call: TRBJ2-2
d_call: TRBD2
v_call: TRBV5-1
cdr3_nt: TGCGCCAGCAGCTGGGCTAGCGGGGGCACCGGGGAGCTGTTTTTT
cdr3_aa: CASSWASGGTGELFF

clone_size: many
j_call: TRBJ2-1
d_call: TRBD2
v_call: TRBV7-2
cdr3_nt: TGTGCCAGCAGCCCTATAGCGGGAGCGATAGGGGTTGGGTATGAGCAGTTCTTC
cdr3_aa: CASSPIAGAIGVGYEQFF

clone_size: NA
j_call: TRBJ2-5
d_call: NA
v_call: TRBV2
cdr3_nt: TGTGCCAGCAGGATACCCAGCGGAGAGACCCAGTACTTC
cdr3_aa: CASRIPSGETQYF

clone_size: once
j_call: TRBJ1-1
d_call: NA
v_call: TRBV12-3/TRBV12-4
cdr3_nt: TGTGTTAGCAGTTTTCTAGGGGGTACTGAAGCTTTCTTT
cdr3_aa: CVSSFLGGTEAFF

clone_size: NA
j_call: TRBJ1-4
d_call: NA
v_call: TRBV19
cdr3_nt: TGTGCCAGTAGTATAACCGGGAGTGAGCCGCGAAAACTGTTTTTT
cdr3_aa: CASSITGSEPRKLFF

clone_size: NA
j_call: TRBJ1-2
d_call: NA
v_call: TRBV6-5
cdr3_nt: TGTGCCAGCAGTTACTCGACTTCGCCAGACGATTTTTCATTC
cdr3_aa: CASSYSTSPDDFSF

clone_size: few
j_call: TRBJ2-3
d_call: NA
v_call: TRBV20-1
cdr3_nt: TGCAGTGCTCGGGGGGCTAGCGGTCCCACAGATACGCAGTATTTT
cdr3_aa: CSARGASGPTDTQYF

clone_size: NA
j_call: TRBJ1-4
d_call: NA
v_call: TRBV5-1
cdr3_nt: TGCGCCAGCAGCTTGGTCGGGGGCCGGAATGAAAAACTGTTTTTT
cdr3_aa: CASSLVGGRNEKLFF

clone_size: many
j_call: TRBJ2-7
d_call: TRBD2
v_call: TRBV7-2
cdr3_nt: TGTGCCAGCAGCTTAGATTCGGCACTAGCGGGAGTCGAGCAGTACTTC
cdr3_aa: CASSLDSALAGVEQYF

clone_size: few
j_call: TRBJ2-3
d_call: NA
v_call: TRBV7-2
cdr3_nt: TGTGCCAGCAGCGTCCAAACAGGGACAGATACGCAGTATTTT
cdr3_aa: CASSVQTGTDTQYF

clone_size: once
j_call: TRBJ2-1
d_call: TRBD2
v_call: TRBV10-3
cdr3_nt: TGTGCCATCAGTGAGTCGGCGGGAGGGCCCGATGAGCAGTTCTTC
cdr3_aa: CAISESAGGPDEQFF

clone_size: few
j_call: TRBJ2-1
d_call: TRBD2
v_call: TRBV5-1
cdr3_nt: TGCGCCAGCATAAGCGGGGGGAGCTCCTACAATGAGCAGTTCTTC
cdr3_aa: CASISGGSSYNEQFF

clone_size: NA
j_call: TRBJ1-6
d_call: NA
v_call: TRBV7-2
cdr3_nt: TGTGCCAGCAGCTTAGTGACCTCTTCAAGCTCCTATAATTCACCCCTCCACTTT
cdr3_aa: CASSLVTSSSSYNSPLHF